These 2 T cell receptor beta chains were all obtained from the same sample, sequenced in a study of cytomegalovirus exposure and HLA in healthy donors. PCR employed 60 Vbeta and 13 Jbeta primers. Clones were read by immunoSEQ multiplex PCR, and TCRdb kept only the in-frame ones, dropping some. The sample shows under 200,000 clones, about 76% of them seen only once. The sample taken for sequencing was PBMCs. The receptors were gathered from a woman aged 18-35 years in good health and CMV-seropositive.

The V gene is TRBV5-1, the J gene TRBJ2-7, with 8 bases lining up with TRBD1. J gave up 2 bases and V 7 bases, and 8 bases lay outside the gene matches. CDR1 and CDR2 (germline): SGHRS, YFSETQ. The CDR3 extends over 14 amino acids. CDR3 residues: CASWGGQGPYEQYF. CDR3 in DNA: TGCGCCAGCTGGGGTGGACAGGGTCCCTACGAGCAGTACTTC.

The J gene is TRBJ1-1, the V gene TRBV29-1; tentative D call: TRBD1 (5 bases). Deletions cut 2 bases from V and 0 bases from J, with 7 bases between. The CDR3 extends over 13 amino acids. Germline lookup yields CDR1 SQVTM and CDR2 ANQGSEA. CDR3 DNA sequence: TGCAGCGTTGAAACAGGCATGAACACTGAAGCTTTCTTT. Translated: CSVETGMNTEAFF. The whole variable domain, remainder taken from reference TRBV29-1 and TRBJ1-1, is SAVISQKPSRDICQRGTSLTIQCQVDSQVTMMFWYRQQPGQSLTLIATANQGSEATYESGFVIDKFPISRPNLTFSTLTVSNMSPEDSSIYLCSVETGMNTEAFFGQGTRLTVV.